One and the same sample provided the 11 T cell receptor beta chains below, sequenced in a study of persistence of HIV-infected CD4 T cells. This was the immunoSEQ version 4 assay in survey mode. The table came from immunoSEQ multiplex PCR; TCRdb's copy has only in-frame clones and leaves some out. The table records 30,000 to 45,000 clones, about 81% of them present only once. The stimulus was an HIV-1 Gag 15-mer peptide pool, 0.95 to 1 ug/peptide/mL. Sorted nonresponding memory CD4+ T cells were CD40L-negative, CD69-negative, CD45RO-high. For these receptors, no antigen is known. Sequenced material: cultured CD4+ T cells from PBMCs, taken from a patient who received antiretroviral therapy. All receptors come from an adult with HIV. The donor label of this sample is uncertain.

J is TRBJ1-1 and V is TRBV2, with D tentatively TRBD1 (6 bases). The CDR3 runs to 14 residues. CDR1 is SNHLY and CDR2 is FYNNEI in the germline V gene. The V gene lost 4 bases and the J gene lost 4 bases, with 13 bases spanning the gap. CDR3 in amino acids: CASSVRGLGTEAFF. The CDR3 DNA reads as TGTGCCAGCAGTGTGAGGGGGTTGGGCACTGAAGCTTTCTTT.

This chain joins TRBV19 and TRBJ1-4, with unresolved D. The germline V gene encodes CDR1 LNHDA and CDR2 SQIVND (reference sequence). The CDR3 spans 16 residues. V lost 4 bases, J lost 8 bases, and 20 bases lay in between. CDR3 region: CASSTTPGQPPEKLFF. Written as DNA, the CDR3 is TGTGCCAGTAGTACTACCCCGGGCCAACCTCCCGAAAAACTGTTTTTT.

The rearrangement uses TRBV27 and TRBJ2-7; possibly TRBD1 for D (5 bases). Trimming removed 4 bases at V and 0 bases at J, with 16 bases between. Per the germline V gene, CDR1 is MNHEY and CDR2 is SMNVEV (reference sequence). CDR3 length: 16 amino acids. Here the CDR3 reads CASSYPTAFISYEQYV. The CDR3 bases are TGTGCCAGCAGTTACCCGACAGCATTTATCTCCTACGAGCAGTACGTC.

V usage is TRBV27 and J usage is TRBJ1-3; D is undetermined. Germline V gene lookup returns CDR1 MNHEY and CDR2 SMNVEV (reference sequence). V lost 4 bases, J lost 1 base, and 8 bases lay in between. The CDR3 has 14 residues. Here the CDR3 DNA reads TGTGCCAGCAGTTCACAGCGTTCTGGAAACACCATATATTTT. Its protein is CASSSQRSGNTIYF.

Written as DNA, the CDR3 is TGTGCCAGCAGTGCACGCCAGGACAGTGGCGACACCGGGGAGCTGTTTTTT. Encoded protein: CASSARQDSGDTGELFF. The chain recombines TRBV6-1 with TRBJ2-2; D is possibly TRBD1 (6 bases). The CDR3 extends over 17 amino acids. V lost 4 bases to trimming and J lost 3 bases, with 18 bases between them. Germline assignment: CDR1 MNHNS and CDR2 SASEGT.

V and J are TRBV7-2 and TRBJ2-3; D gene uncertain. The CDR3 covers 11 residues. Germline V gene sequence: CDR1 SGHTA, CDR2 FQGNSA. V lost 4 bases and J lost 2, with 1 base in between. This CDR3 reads CASSSTDTQYF. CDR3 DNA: TGTGCCAGCAGCTCCACAGATACGCAGTATTTT.

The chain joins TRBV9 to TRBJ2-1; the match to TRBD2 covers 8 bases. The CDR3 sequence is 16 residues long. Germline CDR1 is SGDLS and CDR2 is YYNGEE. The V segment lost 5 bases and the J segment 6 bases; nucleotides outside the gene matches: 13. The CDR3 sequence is CASSFRAGGGRNEQFF. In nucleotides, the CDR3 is TGTGCCAGCAGTTTTAGGGCGGGCGGGGGGCGCAATGAGCAGTTCTTC.

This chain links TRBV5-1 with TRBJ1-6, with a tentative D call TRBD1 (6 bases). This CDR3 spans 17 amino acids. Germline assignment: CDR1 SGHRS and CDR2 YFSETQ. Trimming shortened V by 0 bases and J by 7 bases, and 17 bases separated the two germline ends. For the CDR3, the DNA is TGCGCCAGCAGCTTGGAGGGGGGCAAGACGATAAATTCACCCCTCCACTTT. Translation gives CASSLEGGKTINSPLHF.

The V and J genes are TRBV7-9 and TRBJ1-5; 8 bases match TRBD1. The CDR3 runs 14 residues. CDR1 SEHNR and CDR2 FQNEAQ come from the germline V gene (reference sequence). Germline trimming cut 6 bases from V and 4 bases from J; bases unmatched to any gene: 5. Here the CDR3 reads CASRGQGGNQPQHF. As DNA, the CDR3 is TGTGCCAGCAGAGGACAGGGAGGAAATCAGCCCCAGCATTTT.

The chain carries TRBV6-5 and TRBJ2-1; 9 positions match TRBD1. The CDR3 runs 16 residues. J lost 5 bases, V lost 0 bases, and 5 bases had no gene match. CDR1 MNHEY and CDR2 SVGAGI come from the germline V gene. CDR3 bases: TGTGCCAGCAGTTACTCCACAGGGGGCTTGAACAATGAGCAGTTCTTC. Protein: CASSYSTGGLNNEQFF.

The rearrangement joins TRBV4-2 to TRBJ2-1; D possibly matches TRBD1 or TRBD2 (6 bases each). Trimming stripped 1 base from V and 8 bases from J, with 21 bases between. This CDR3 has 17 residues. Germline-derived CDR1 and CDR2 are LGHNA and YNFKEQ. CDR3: CASSQGSMDGGGDEQFF. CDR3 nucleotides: TGTGCCAGCAGCCAAGGGTCTATGGACGGGGGCGGCGATGAGCAGTTCTTC.